The rows below give T cell receptor beta chains drawn from one sample of a study of tumor-infiltrating lymphocytes in primary liver carcinoma. Via MiXCR, TCRdb re-called the multiplex PCR reads, giving one row per CDR3 protein. In the table there are more than 150,000 distinct CDR3 sequences, approximately 60% of which are singletons. The specimen was peripheral blood. These receptors were collected from a middle-aged man with primary liver carcinoma and hepatitis B virus infection. CDR3s include the opening cysteine and the closing phenylalanine or tryptophan. The order of the fields is J gene, clone size, V gene, D gene, CDR3 protein, CDR3 DNA. D genes are given only for firm matches. Part of the rows lack a size; the others show once, few, many or a class for expanded clones.

J: TRBJ1-1
size: .
V: TRBV6-1
D: .
CDR3: CASSENSISTEAFF
DNA: TGTGCCAGCAGTGAGAACAGTATCAGCACTGAAGCTTTCTTT

J: TRBJ2-1
size: .
V: TRBV20-1
D: TRBD1
CDR3: CSALGTDSYNEQFF
DNA: TGCAGTGCCCTTGGGACAGACTCCTACAATGAGCAGTTCTTC

J: TRBJ2-3
size: once
V: TRBV11-2
D: .
CDR3: CASSPAHSTDTQYF
DNA: TGTGCCAGCAGCCCAGCCCACTCCACAGATACACAGTATTTT

J: TRBJ2-5
size: .
V: TRBV11-2
D: .
CDR3: CASSLVWASEIQCF
DNA: TGTGCCAGCAGCTTAGTTTGGGCATCAGAGATCCAGTGCTTC

J: TRBJ2-1
size: .
V: TRBV11-2
D: .
CDR3: CASSLGSLGGYEQFF
DNA: TGTGCCAGCAGCTTAGGATCTCTAGGCGGCTACGAGCAGTTCTTC

J: TRBJ1-1
size: few
V: TRBV6-8
D: TRBD1
CDR3: CATTGGTEAFF
DNA: TGTGCCACTACAGGGGGCACTGAAGCTTTCTTT

J: TRBJ2-7
size: .
V: TRBV24-1
D: .
CDR3: CTTRTLASYEQYF
DNA: TGTACCACCAGAACTCTAGCCTCCTACGAGCAGTACTTC

J: TRBJ1-5
size: .
V: TRBV6-6
D: .
CDR3: CASSYSGSNQPQHF
DNA: TGTGCCAGCAGTTACAGCGGAAGCAATCAGCCCCAGCATTTT

J: TRBJ1-1
size: once
V: TRBV29-1
D: .
CDR3: CSVGGGHTGAFF
DNA: TGCAGCGTTGGTGGGGGGCACACTGGAGCTTTCTTT

J: TRBJ1-6
size: .
V: TRBV10-3
D: .
CDR3: CAISRASGGASNNSPLHF
DNA: TGTGCCATCAGTAGGGCGAGCGGGGGCGCGTCTAATAATTCACCCCTCCACTTC

J: TRBJ2-5
size: .
V: TRBV11-2
D: .
CDR3: CVISLEGPPLGTQYF
DNA: TGTGTCATCAGCTTAGAGGGACCACCCCTCGGGACCCAGTACTTC

J: TRBJ1-6
size: .
V: TRBV6-1
D: TRBD1
CDR3: CASIEGDRVSPLHF
DNA: TGTGCCAGCATAGAAGGGGACAGGGTCTCACCCCTCCACTTT

J: TRBJ2-3
size: .
V: TRBV2
D: .
CDR3: CASNEQSTDTQYF
DNA: TGTGCCAGCAATGAACAGAGCACAGATACGCAGTATTTT

J: TRBJ2-3
size: .
V: TRBV18
D: .
CDR3: CASPPPMGNTDTQYF
DNA: TGTGCCAGCCCACCACCGATGGGGAACACAGATACGCAGTATTTT

J: TRBJ2-5
size: .
V: TRBV29-1
D: .
CDR3: CCVDISYQETQYF
DNA: TGCTGCGTTGATATCTCTTACCAAGAGACCCAGTACTTC

J: TRBJ2-7
size: few
V: TRBV6-6
D: .
CDR3: CASRNQGGSEQYF
DNA: TGTGCCAGCAGAAACCAGGGGGGGTCCGAGCAGTACTTC

J: TRBJ2-7
size: .
V: TRBV12-3/TRBV12-4
D: TRBD2
CDR3: CARSQLAGYGQYF
DNA: TGTGCCAGGAGCCAACTAGCGGGATACGGGCAGTACTTC

J: TRBJ2-3
size: .
V: TRBV11-2
D: .
CDR3: CGSSLGSDSSTDTQYF
DNA: TGTGGAAGCAGCTTAGGGTCGGATTCTAGCACAGATACGCAGTATTTT

J: TRBJ2-7
size: .
V: TRBV29-1
D: .
CDR3: CSVQQSYEQYF
DNA: TGCAGCGTTCAACAGTCCTACGAGCAGTACTTC

J: TRBJ2-5
size: .
V: TRBV4-1
D: .
CDR3: CASSQHGRETQYF
DNA: TGCGCCAGCAGCCAACATGGTCGGGAGACCCAGTACTTC